This TCR beta chain was sequenced for a study of cytomegalovirus exposure and HLA in healthy donors. Whole-study results and caveats: Cytomegalovirus-associated status was assigned to about 150 TCR beta chains. For cytomegalovirus status, the classifier reportedly gave diagnoses with high specificity and sensitivity. As immune exposure information, only CMV serostatus was available.

With 60 Vbeta and 13 Jbeta primers, the PCR was carried out. How the authors handled the data: Later reanalysis found roughly 80 million unique TCR beta chains, around 11 million of them shared. The repertoire was sequenced with immunoSEQ multiplex PCR; TCRdb's copy has only in-frame clones and lacks some. V and J calls and clone size follow that table, whereas D and trimming were derived from the DNA. The sample carries fewer than 200,000 clones, roughly four fifths recorded once. A remark on this clone: Its antigen is still unknown.

The specimen sequenced was PBMCs. The receptor was isolated from a female donor in good health and CMV-seronegative.

CDR3 sequence: CASSPPRTGRAKTEAFF. DNA of the CDR3: TGTGCCAGCAGTCCACCACGGACAGGGAGGGCCAAGACTGAAGCTTTCTTT. The chain carries TRBV27 and TRBJ1-1, with 8 positions matching TRBD1. Trimming took 5 bases from V and 5 from J; bases not matched to a gene: 16. CDR3 length: 17 amino acids. Germline CDR1 and CDR2: MNHEY and SMNVEV (reference sequence).